This T cell receptor beta chain emerged from a study of tumor-infiltrating lymphocytes in localized non-small cell lung cancer. Produced via immunoSEQ multiplex PCR; TCRdb's table is partial and in-frame only. The sample yields about 16,000 clones, roughly 69% seen once. The CDR3 runs to 13 residues. Germline V CDR1 and CDR2: MGHRA, YSYEKL. V lost 0 bases and J lost 7, with 7 bases in between. The receptor's source is a human donor with non-small cell lung cancer. Material: lung tumor tissue. The chain combines TRBV4-1 with TRBJ1-5; no firm D call. In nucleotides, the CDR3 is TGCGCCAGCAGCCAAGATCGGAACCAGCCCCAGCATTTT. Amino acid sequence: CASSQDRNQPQHF.